The 23 T cell receptor beta chains reported below all come from one sample, sequenced in a study of cytomegalovirus exposure and HLA in healthy donors. Both 60 Vbeta primers and 13 Jbeta primers went into the PCR. Assay used: immunoSEQ multiplex PCR; TCRdb lists only in-frame clones, some missing. Seen here are 130,000 or so clones, about 70% observed once, and the top ten hold under 8.5%. The sample was PBMCs. Receptors originate from a male donor in good health and CMV-seronegative.

This clone was observed a handful of times. The V and J genes are TRBV10-3 and TRBJ2-4; D is possibly TRBD1 (6 bases). The ends were cut back, 2 bases at V and 9 bases at J, with 14 bases in the middle. CDR1 is ENHRY and CDR2 is SYGVKD in the germline V gene. CDR3 length: 14 residues. Here the CDR3 DNA reads TGTGCCATCAGTGAGGGACAGCCACGGGTCATTCAGTACTTC. Protein product: CAISEGQPRVIQYF.

This chain uses TRBV11-2 with TRBJ2-5, with D perhaps TRBD2 (5 bases). The CDR3 runs 14 residues. V was trimmed by 6 bases and J by 4 bases, leaving 15 bases between them. CDR1 is SGHAT and CDR2 is FQNNGV in the germline V gene. The CDR3 region has the DNA TGTGCCAGCAGGGCCTCGGGGATGGGAGAGACCCAGTACTTC. This encodes CASRASGMGETQYF.

Details on this clone: Other DNA variants within this sample encode the same CDR3. The chain links TRBV7-2 to TRBJ2-5; D ambiguous. Trimming pared 6 bases from V and 2 bases from J, leaving 10 bases between. Germline V lookup: CDR1 SGHTA, CDR2 FQGNSA. This CDR3 is built from 13 residues. The CDR3, as DNA: TGTGCCAGCAGTTTTAACAGACAAGAGACCCAGTACTTC. Amino acid sequence: CASSFNRQETQYF.

Only a few counts were recorded for this clone. J is TRBJ2-3 and V is TRBV27; TRBD2 matches 10 bases. The CDR3 contains 17 residues. Germline lookup yields CDR1 MNHEY and CDR2 SMNVEV (reference sequence). Losses at the gene ends were 2 bases for V and 0 bases for J; bases not matched to a gene: 5. CDR3 loop: CASSLGEAGGSTDTQYF. The CDR3 DNA follows: TGTGCCAGCAGTTTAGGGGAAGCGGGGGGGAGCACAGATACGCAGTATTTT.

The chain carries TRBV14 and TRBJ2-7; 7 nucleotides agree with TRBD1. After removal of 4 bases from V and 0 bases from J, the junction contained 3 bases not matched to a gene. This CDR3 comprises 14 residues. Germline-derived CDR1 and CDR2 are SGHDN and FVKESK. The CDR3 DNA reads as TGTGCCAGCAGCCCCCGACAGGGCTCCTACGAGCAGTACTTC. Its translation: CASSPRQGSYEQYF.

The CDR3 sequence: CASSATGTGSYGYTF. The DNA for the CDR3 is TGTGCCAGCAGTGCCACCGGGACAGGCTCCTATGGCTACACCTTC. The chain recombines TRBV28 with TRBJ1-2; TRBD1 agrees at 8 bases. This CDR3 has 15 residues. Trimming cost V 5 bases and J 4 bases; bases outside gene matches: 9. Germline V gives CDR1 MDHEN, CDR2 SYDVKM.

The V call is TRBV6-5, the J call TRBJ2-7; D perhaps matches TRBD1 (6 bases). The V end lost 4 bases, the J end lost 2 bases, and 12 bases lay between the germline ends. CDR3 size: 14 residues. Germline V gene sequence: CDR1 MNHEY, CDR2 SVGAGI. The CDR3, as DNA: TGTGCCAGCAGTTGGGGACACCCTCCCTACGAGCAGTACTTC. This translates into CASSWGHPPYEQYF.

This chain joins TRBV11-2 and TRBJ2-1; 16 bases map to TRBD2. With V trimmed by 1 base and J by 8 bases, 2 bases remained unmatched. The CDR3 contains 16 residues. Germline V gene sequence: CDR1 SGHAT, CDR2 FQNNGV. The CDR3 DNA reads TGTGCCAGCAGCTTAGGGGGACTAGCGGGGGGGTATGAGCAGTTCTTC. It encodes CASSLGGLAGGYEQFF.

The chain carries TRBV7-9 and TRBJ2-5; 10 nucleotides line up with TRBD2. TRBJ2-7 matches the DNA end more closely, so the J call is doubtful. The CDR3 consists of 14 residues. CDR1 SEHNR and CDR2 FQNEAQ come from the germline V gene (reference sequence). This CDR3 reads CASSSLAGVPEQYF. The CDR3 DNA reads TGTGCCAGCAGCTCCCTAGCGGGAGTCCCCGAGCAGTACTTC.

The chain carries TRBV11-1 and TRBJ2-5; 10 bases are shared with TRBD1. Germline V gene sequence: CDR1 SGHAT, CDR2 FQDESV (reference sequence). Trimming cost V 4 bases and J 0 bases; bases outside gene matches: 5. This CDR3 contains 16 residues. The DNA of the CDR3 is TGTGCCAGCAGCTGGACCGGGACAGGGGACCAAGAGACCCAGTACTTC. This sequence encodes CASSWTGTGDQETQYF.

The chain joins TRBV9 to TRBJ2-3, with a possible D match to TRBD2 (6 bases). The V gene's germline CDR1 is SGDLS and CDR2 YYNGEE. The ends were cut back, 3 bases at V and 0 bases at J, with 11 bases in the middle. CDR3 length: 15 amino acids. CDR3 coding DNA: TGTGCCAGCAGCGAGGGAGGCGCTAGCACAGATACGCAGTATTTT. Encoded protein: CASSEGGASTDTQYF.

This chain uses TRBV6-6 with TRBJ2-5; possible D gene TRBD2, 6 bases. The DNA end lines up better with TRBJ2-7; the J call may be wrong. Germline V gene sequence: CDR1 MNHNY, CDR2 SVGAGI (reference sequence). This CDR3 has 14 residues. The chain's CDR3 is CASSYGGNSYEQYF. The CDR3 nucleotides read TGTGCCAGCAGTTACGGCGGGAACTCCTACGAGCAGTACTTC.

This clone was counted between two and nine times. The V and J genes are TRBV7-2 and TRBJ2-5, with TRBD2 matching over 8 bases. Germline V gene sequence: CDR1 SGHTA, CDR2 FQGNSA. V shed 6 bases and J 5 bases; nucleotides not matched to a gene: 20. This CDR3 comprises 18 residues. The CDR3 region is CASSPAMRSSGIPETQYF. CDR3 sequence (DNA): TGTGCCAGCAGTCCAGCCATGAGGAGTAGCGGGATTCCGGAGACCCAGTACTTC.

The rearrangement joins TRBV7-2 to TRBJ2-7; TRBD2 is a possible D gene (5 bases). The CDR3 consists of 15 residues. V dropped 1 base and J dropped 4 bases, with 14 bases sitting between them. Germline lookup yields CDR1 SGHTA and CDR2 FQGNSA. As DNA, the CDR3 is TGTGCCAGCAGCTTAGGGAGGTGGAGCACTTACGAGCAGTACTTC. It yields the protein CASSLGRWSTYEQYF.

The V and J genes are TRBV28 and TRBJ2-5; 11 bases are a match to TRBD2. The J segment lost 5 bases and the V segment lost 4 bases, leaving 3 bases of the junction unmatched. The CDR3 loop spans 14 amino acids. CDR1 and CDR2 from the germline V gene are MDHEN and SYDVKM. In DNA, the CDR3 is TGTGCCAGCAGTTCACTAGCGGGGGACGAGACCCAGTACTTC. It encodes CASSSLAGDETQYF.

CDR3 region: CASSQDRASGMYEQYF. In nucleotides, the CDR3 is TGTGCCAGCAGCCAAGATAGGGCTAGCGGGATGTACGAGCAGTACTTC. The chain employs TRBV4-2 and TRBJ2-7; 9 bases map to TRBD2. This CDR3 has 16 amino acids. The germline gives CDR1 LGHNA, CDR2 YNFKEQ. The trim removed 0 bases at V and 4 bases at J, leaving 7 bases unmatched.

The CDR3 is CASSRDSSSGNTIYF. Here the CDR3 DNA reads TGTGCCAGCAGCCGCGACAGCAGCTCTGGAAACACCATATATTTT. The chain has TRBV7-2 and TRBJ1-3, with TRBD1 as a possible D gene (5 bases). The CDR3 length is 15 residues. Germline lookup yields CDR1 SGHTA and CDR2 FQGNSA. With 5 bases removed from V and 0 bases from J, the gap between germline ends came to 11 bases.

The chain links TRBV28 to TRBJ1-5; D ambiguous. CDR3 length: 18 amino acids. From germline, CDR1 is MDHEN and CDR2 SYDVKM. V was pared by 6 bases and J by 10 bases, with 31 bases between. CDR3 amino acids: CASRSLGLKGIGLLPQHF. For the CDR3, the DNA is TGTGCCAGCAGGTCCCTTGGACTCAAAGGGATCGGCCTACTACCCCAGCATTTT. The full variable domain, with the rest looked up from reference TRBV28 and TRBJ1-5, is DVKVTQSSRYLVKRTGEKVFLECVQDMDHENMFWYRQDPGLGLRLIYFSYDVKMKEKGDIPEGYSVSREKKERFSLILESASTNQTSMYLCASRSLGLKGIGLLPQHFGDGTRLSIL.

This chain joins TRBV5-1 and TRBJ1-4; possibly TRBD1 for D (5 bases). Trimming removed 0 bases at V and 6 bases at J, with 12 bases between. This CDR3 region has 15 residues. The V gene's germline CDR1 is SGHRS and CDR2 YFSETQ. Here the CDR3 reads CASSLAGRVDEKLFF. CDR3 sequence (DNA): TGCGCCAGCAGCTTGGCCGGCAGGGTAGATGAAAAACTGTTTTTT.

This clone was seen only once. The chain recombines TRBV15 with TRBJ1-2; 7 bases match TRBD1. The germline gives CDR1 LNHNV, CDR2 YYDKDF (reference sequence). V lost 4 bases, J lost 1 base, and 6 bases stayed unmatched. The CDR3 is 15 residues long. CDR3 sequence reads: CATSTNRGFNYGYTF. CDR3 nucleotide sequence: TGTGCCACCAGCACCAACAGGGGCTTTAACTATGGCTACACCTTC.

The V and J genes are TRBV7-2 and TRBJ2-6; 7 positions agree with TRBD1. J was trimmed by 4 bases and V by 2 bases; bases with no gene match: 8. The CDR3 is 17 residues long. The germline V gene has CDR1 SGHTA and CDR2 FQGNSA. The CDR3 here is CASSLQLQGTGANVLTF. The CDR3 DNA follows: TGTGCCAGCAGCTTACAATTACAGGGGACCGGGGCCAACGTCCTGACTTTC.

This clone has just a few counts. V gene TRBV29-1 combines with J gene TRBJ2-3; 9 bases match TRBD2. This CDR3 is built from 14 residues. Per germline, CDR1 SQVTM and CDR2 ANQGSEA. Trimming at V came to 5 bases and at J to 3 bases, leaving 6 bases not matched to a gene. The CDR3: CSVTPGLATDTQYF. The CDR3 DNA is TGCAGCGTTACGCCGGGACTAGCAACAGATACGCAGTATTTT.

The genes are TRBV7-9 and TRBJ1-4; perhaps TRBD1 as D (5 bases). CDR3 length equals 12 residues. The germline V gene has CDR1 SEHNR and CDR2 FQNEAQ (reference sequence). Trimming left V 5 bases short and J 5 bases short, with 6 bases between. CDR3 amino acids: CASSRGNEKLFF. The CDR3 DNA reads as TGTGCCAGCAGCCGGGGGAATGAAAAACTGTTTTTT. Drawing the rest from reference TRBV7-9 and TRBJ1-4, the complete variable domain is DTGVSQNPRHKITKRGQNVTFRCDPISEHNRLYWYRQTLGQGPEFLTYFQNEAQLEKSRLLSDRFSAERPKGSFSTLEIQRTEQGDSAMYLCASSRGNEKLFFGSGTQLSVL.